The 21 T cell receptor beta chains below were found in one sample sequenced in a study of cytomegalovirus exposure and HLA in healthy donors. Assay used: immunoSEQ multiplex PCR; TCRdb lists only in-frame clones, some missing. This sample yields 140,000 or so clones, of which approximately 90% are seen a single time; 4.5% to 5.5% belongs to the top ten. Sequencing was done on a sample of PBMCs. The receptors here all came from a man aged 18 to 29 in good health and CMV-seropositive.

CDR3 residues: CASSGTSGGGQEQFF. The CDR3, as DNA: TGCGCCAGCAGCGGGACTAGCGGGGGAGGGCAGGAGCAGTTCTTC. This chain connects TRBV5-1 to TRBJ2-1; TRBD2 aligns across 14 bases. The CDR3 length is 15 residues. Per the germline V gene, CDR1 is SGHRS and CDR2 is YFSETQ. Trimming took 4 bases from V and 10 from J; bases not matched to a gene: 7.

The V and J genes are TRBV5-6 and TRBJ1-1, with D unclear. Germline V gene sequence: CDR1 SGHDT, CDR2 YYEEEE. V was shortened by 0 bases and J by 6 bases, with 9 bases between the two germline ends. This CDR3 comprises 13 residues. The CDR3 sequence: CASSLAVASEAFF. The DNA of the CDR3 is TGTGCCAGCAGCTTGGCCGTGGCCTCTGAAGCTTTCTTT.

The genes are TRBV10-2 and TRBJ2-7; tentatively, D is TRBD2 (5 bases). Trimming cost V 3 bases and J 0 bases, with 9 bases left between them. From germline, CDR1 is WSHSY and CDR2 SAAADI. The CDR3 has 14 amino acids. The CDR3 region is CASSDFAGSYEQYF. The CDR3 nucleotides are TGCGCCAGCAGTGATTTCGCGGGCTCCTACGAGCAGTACTTC.

The chain employs TRBV11-2 and TRBJ2-7; D unresolved. Deletions cut 6 bases from V and 2 bases from J, with 17 bases between. This CDR3 is built from 15 residues. The germline V gene has CDR1 SGHAT and CDR2 FQNNGV. CDR3 sequence: CASSSESGGTYEQYF. Written as DNA, the CDR3 is TGTGCCAGCAGTTCTGAAAGTGGCGGAACCTACGAGCAGTACTTC.

V and J are TRBV11-3 and TRBJ2-5; tentative D call: TRBD2 (6 bases). The germline V gene encodes CDR1 SGHNT and CDR2 YENEEA. The CDR3 is 13 amino acids. Deletions cut 4 bases from V and 5 bases from J, with 11 bases between. CDR3 region: CASSSGRWETQYF. DNA for the CDR3: TGTGCCAGCAGCTCAGGGAGGTGGGAGACCCAGTACTTC.

V is TRBV5-4 and J is TRBJ2-7; 10 bases agree with TRBD2. J gave up 2 bases and V 2 bases, and 1 base lay outside the gene matches. Germline CDR1 SGHNT, CDR2 YYREEE (reference sequence). CDR3 length equals 14 residues. CDR3 sequence reads: CASSLLAGPYEQYF. For the CDR3, the DNA is TGTGCCAGCAGCTTACTAGCGGGACCCTACGAGCAGTACTTC.

The CDR3 nucleotides read TGTGCCAGCAGCGTCTCCGAGCTAGCAACCGGGGAGCTGTTTTTT. Protein product: CASSVSELATGELFF. J is TRBJ2-2 and V is TRBV28, with D tentatively TRBD2 (5 bases). The CDR3 spans 15 residues. The germline gives CDR1 MDHEN, CDR2 SYDVKM. Trimming stripped 6 bases from V and 5 bases from J, with 16 bases between.

The chain is built from TRBV5-1 and TRBJ2-3; D is perhaps TRBD1 (5 bases). Germline CDR1 reads SGHRS; CDR2 reads YFSETQ. Trimming shortened V by 2 bases and J by 3 bases, and 13 bases separated the two germline ends. The length of the CDR3 is 15 residues. The CDR3, as DNA: TGCGCCAGCAGCTTCGAAGGGGTGGGGACAGATACGCAGTATTTT. It encodes CASSFEGVGTDTQYF.

This clone was seen just once. This chain uses TRBV19 with TRBJ1-5, with D maybe TRBD1 (6 bases). The CDR3 consists of 15 residues. Deletions cut 3 bases from V and 4 bases from J, with 13 bases between. Germline CDR1 LNHDA, CDR2 SQIVND (reference sequence). DNA for the CDR3: TGTGCCAGTAGTATTACAGGGTTTAGTAATCAGCCCCAGCATTTT. Its translation is CASSITGFSNQPQHF.

The chain employs TRBV7-8 and TRBJ2-2; 9 bases agree with TRBD1. V lost 7 bases to trimming and J lost 6 bases; unmatched junction nucleotides: 6. Germline V CDR1 and CDR2: SGHVS, FQNEAQ. This CDR3 is 14 amino acids long. The CDR3, as DNA: TGTGCCAGCACTCACGGGACAGGGCCCGGGGAGCTGTTTTTT. Translating gives CASTHGTGPGELFF.

The table lists this clone with a count of one. This chain joins TRBV19 and TRBJ1-3; weak D call: TRBD1 (6 bases). The CDR3 is made up of 15 amino acids. Per the germline V gene, CDR1 is LNHDA and CDR2 is SQIVND (reference sequence). Between the trimmed V and J ends, which lost 0 bases and 2 bases, there was a span of 8 bases. DNA for the CDR3: TGTGCCAGTAGTATAGAAGGGGGAACTGGAAACACCATATATTTT. Encoded protein: CASSIEGGTGNTIYF.

This clone was seen once. The chain employs TRBV28 and TRBJ1-2; 10 nucleotides line up with TRBD1. The CDR3 has 15 residues. Trimming at V came to 5 bases and at J to 4 bases, leaving 7 bases not matched to a gene. Looked up from germline, CDR1 is MDHEN and CDR2 is SYDVKM. The CDR3 here is CASSTRTGGIYGYTF. CDR3 nucleotide sequence: TGTGCCAGCAGTACGAGGACAGGGGGAATCTATGGCTACACCTTC.

V usage is TRBV10-1 and J usage is TRBJ2-3; 8 nucleotides align to TRBD2. The CDR3 spans 19 residues. CDR1 is WNHNN, CDR2 SYGVQD, per germline (reference sequence). The V gene end was trimmed by 0 bases and the J gene end by 4 bases; junction bases not matched to a gene: 15. The CDR3 bases are TGCGCCAGCAGTGAGTCGTTTTCGAAGCGGGAGTTAGACCCAGATACGCAGTATTTT. Its protein is CASSESFSKRELDPDTQYF.

J is TRBJ2-3 and V is TRBV7-9; 12 bases are shared with TRBD2. Trimming at V came to 3 bases and at J to 1 base, leaving 8 bases not matched to a gene. Germline assignment: CDR1 SEHNR and CDR2 FQNEAQ (reference sequence). CDR3 length: 18 residues. This chain's CDR3 is CASSFLAGGPIRTDTQYF. CDR3 bases: TGTGCCAGCAGCTTCCTAGCGGGGGGGCCTATTCGCACAGATACGCAGTATTTT.

The chain has TRBV7-9 and TRBJ1-2, with 7 bases identical to TRBD1. J gave up 4 bases and V 5 bases, and 10 bases lay outside the gene matches. CDR3 length equals 15 residues. The germline V gene has CDR1 SEHNR and CDR2 FQNEAQ (reference sequence). The CDR3 sequence is CASSRTGAAVYGYTF. The DNA for the CDR3 is TGTGCCAGCAGCCGTACAGGGGCCGCCGTCTATGGCTACACCTTC.

The genes are TRBV14 and TRBJ1-6; no definite D call. Trimming took off 4 bases at V and 6 bases at J, with 13 bases between the two ends. The CDR3 sequence is 15 residues long. Germline V gives CDR1 SGHDN, CDR2 FVKESK. CDR3 protein: CASSPQAGPNSPLHF. The CDR3 nucleotides are TGTGCCAGCAGCCCCCAGGCAGGTCCTAATTCACCCCTCCACTTT.

Only one count was recorded for this clone. The rearrangement joins TRBV27 to TRBJ2-7; D may be TRBD1 (5 bases). The CDR3 is made up of 14 amino acids. In germline, CDR1 is MNHEY, CDR2 SMNVEV (reference sequence). V was trimmed by 7 bases and J by 6 bases, leaving 19 bases between them. For the CDR3, the DNA is TGTGCCAGCAAGGCAGGGCCGGCTTCGGGCGAGCAGTACTTC. Its protein product is CASKAGPASGEQYF.

J is TRBJ2-7 and V is TRBV2, with D tentatively TRBD1 (6 bases). Germline V CDR1 and CDR2: SNHLY, FYNNEI. The CDR3 length is 15 residues. The V end was cut by 2 bases, the J end by 1 base, with 12 bases between. CDR3 nucleotides: TGTGCCAGCAGTGAACCACAGGGCACTTCCTACGAGCAGTACTTC. Its protein product is CASSEPQGTSYEQYF.

V and J are TRBV6-5 and TRBJ2-3; TRBD2 might be the D (7 bases). The CDR3 contains 14 residues. The ends were cut back, 7 bases at V and 3 bases at J, with 14 bases in the middle. Germline CDR1 and CDR2: MNHEY and SVGAGI. The CDR3 sequence: CASTWGGLTDTQYF. In DNA form, the CDR3 reads TGTGCCAGCACCTGGGGGGGGCTGACAGATACGCAGTATTTT.

A single count supports this clone. The CDR3 nucleotides are TGTGCCAGCAATGACCGGGAGGCTTCCTACGAGCAGTACTTC. Encoded protein: CASNDREASYEQYF. V gene TRBV6-6 combines with J gene TRBJ2-7; 7 nucleotides match TRBD2. Unmatched junction bases numbered 7, after V lost 7 bases and J lost 1 base. The CDR3 is 14 amino acids. Germline V gene lookup returns CDR1 MNHNY and CDR2 SVGAGI (reference sequence).

V usage is TRBV5-6 and J usage is TRBJ2-1; 10 bases map to TRBD2. Germline trimming cut 10 bases from V and 6 bases from J; bases unmatched to any gene: 7. The CDR3 spans 13 residues. The V gene's germline CDR1 is SGHDT and CDR2 YYEEEE. The CDR3 loop reads CAGALAGVNEQFF. The CDR3 coding sequence is TGTGCCGGAGCGCTAGCGGGGGTCAATGAGCAGTTCTTC.